These 11 T cell receptor beta chains came from one sample sequenced in a study of shared clonotypes between healthy human individuals. Some clones are missing from TCRdb's copy, which holds only in-frame ones; the method was immunoSEQ multiplex PCR. The repertoire has 550,000 to 850,000 clones, about two thirds of them found once; the top ten carry over 1.5%. Sequencing was performed on memory CD4+ T cells sorted from blood. Subset meaning: CD45RA-negative fraction. These receptors originate from a woman aged 25 to 45 in good health.

The V and J genes are TRBV28 and TRBJ1-2; the D is unclear. This CDR3 has 14 residues. Germline CDR1 is MDHEN and CDR2 is SYDVKM. V was clipped by 5 bases and J by 6 bases, with 16 bases between them. The CDR3 region has the DNA TGTGCCAGCAGTATTTCGACGGCCCCGAATGGCTACACCTTC. It encodes CASSISTAPNGYTF.

CDR3 sequence reads: CASSPDRGYRYEQYF. CDR3 coding DNA: TGTGCCAGCTCACCAGACAGGGGATACCGCTACGAGCAGTACTTC. The gene calls are TRBV18 and TRBJ2-7, with 8 nucleotides matching TRBD1. Germline V gene sequence: CDR1 KGHSH, CDR2 LQKENI. V lost 2 bases and J lost 3; bases outside the gene matches: 6. The CDR3 has 15 residues.

This sequence joins TRBV6-1 and TRBJ1-1, with D unresolved. CDR3 length equals 14 residues. V was shortened by 1 base and J by 3 bases, with 9 bases between the two germline ends. Germline V gene lookup returns CDR1 MNHNS and CDR2 SASEGT. The CDR3 loop reads CASSEVRGHTEAFF. The DNA for the CDR3 is TGTGCCAGCAGTGAAGTACGAGGGCACACTGAAGCTTTCTTT.

This clone was seen only once. This chain joins TRBV2 and TRBJ1-2; TRBD1 aligns across 8 bases. Germline V lookup: CDR1 SNHLY, CDR2 FYNNEI. The CDR3 loop spans 15 amino acids. V lost 2 bases to trimming and J lost 2 bases; unmatched junction nucleotides: 4. Here the CDR3 reads CASSERTGINYGYTF. In DNA, the CDR3 is TGTGCCAGCAGTGAAAGGACAGGGATCAACTATGGCTACACCTTC.

The chain uses TRBV5-6 and TRBJ2-5; TRBD1 matches 8 bases. V shed 0 bases and J 5 bases; nucleotides not matched to a gene: 9. The CDR3 length is 16 residues. Germline CDR1 and CDR2: SGHDT and YYEEEE. The CDR3: CASSLDRGNLRETQYF. CDR3 DNA sequence: TGTGCCAGCAGCTTGGACAGGGGGAATTTACGGGAGACCCAGTACTTC.

This clone was counted a few times. This CDR3 is also generated by other DNA sequences in the sample. The gene calls are TRBV5-1 and TRBJ2-1; D is undetermined. V lost 2 bases and J 5 bases, leaving 5 bases between the germline ends. The CDR3 spans 12 residues. The germline CDR1 and CDR2 sequences are SGHRS and YFSETQ. CDR3 DNA: TGCGCCAGCAGCTTTGGAGACAATGAGCAGTTCTTC. Its protein product is CASSFGDNEQFF.

This clone was seen a handful of times. V and J are TRBV30 and TRBJ1-3; D not certain. Trimming stripped 5 bases from V and 3 bases from J, with 11 bases between. Germline CDR1 is GTSNPN and CDR2 is SVGIG (reference sequence). The CDR3 is 13 residues long. Here the CDR3 reads CAWVGLDGNTIYF. Written as DNA, the CDR3 is TGTGCCTGGGTAGGGCTCGATGGAAACACCATATATTTT.

The chain recombines TRBV28 with TRBJ1-1; tentatively, D is TRBD1 (5 bases). The germline gives CDR1 MDHEN, CDR2 SYDVKM. This CDR3 is built from 15 residues. V shed 5 bases and J shed 6 bases, with 19 bases lying between them. The CDR3 DNA reads TGTGCCAGCAGTGAGGAGACCGGGACTCGGGCTGAAGCTTTCTTT. This translates into CASSEETGTRAEAFF.

The chain combines TRBV28 with TRBJ2-3, with 7 bases matching TRBD1. This CDR3 contains 16 residues. V was pared by 6 bases and J by 0 bases, with 9 bases of the junction left unmatched. The germline CDR1 and CDR2 sequences are MDHEN and SYDVKM. The CDR3 sequence is CASRESGTASTDTQYF. CDR3 in DNA: TGTGCCAGCAGAGAATCAGGGACAGCTAGCACAGATACGCAGTATTTT.

As to this clone: Mismatch with germline at one junction end may stem from a read error. The chain employs TRBV19 and TRBJ2-5; 8 bases match TRBD1. There are 14 residues in the CDR3. Germline assignment: CDR1 LNHDA and CDR2 SQIVND (reference sequence). The CDR3 loop reads CASSLDRGQQTQYF. CDR3 nucleotide sequence: TGTGCCAGTAGCTTAGACAGGGGCCAACAGACCCAGTACTTC.

This chain links TRBV5-4 with TRBJ2-2; 8 bases map to TRBD2. Trimming cost V 4 bases and J 6 bases; bases outside gene matches: 5. CDR1 and CDR2 (germline): SGHNT, YYREEE (reference sequence). CDR3 length: 14 amino acids. The CDR3, as DNA: TGTGCCAGCAGCCCACCGGGACTAGCCGGGGAGCTGTTTTTT. Protein sequence: CASSPPGLAGELFF.